Below, 4 T cell receptor beta chains from the same sample are listed, as sequenced in a study of OX40 agonist ivuxolimab in advanced cancers. Only in-frame clones appear in the TCRdb table, and some are missing; sequencing was by immunoSEQ multiplex PCR. The data hold 45,000 to 65,000 clones, with 79% observed a single time. The material was CD4+ or CD8+ T cells sorted from blood, obtained in a trial of the OX40 agonist ivuxolimab. The receptor set was obtained from an adult with an advanced solid tumor such as melanoma, head and neck, liver or kidney cancer.

The rearrangement joins TRBV6-5 to TRBJ1-2; D perhaps matches TRBD1 (5 bases). Germline loops: CDR1 MNHEY, CDR2 SVGAGI. The ends were cut back, 2 bases at V and 1 base at J, with 8 bases in the middle. CDR3 size: 14 residues. The CDR3 DNA sequence: TGTGCCAGCAGTTACACCGACAGTAACTATGGCTACACCTTC. It encodes CASSYTDSNYGYTF.

This clone came up a few times. The V gene is TRBV9, the J gene TRBJ1-6, with a possible D match to TRBD1 (5 bases). The CDR3 sequence is 15 residues long. Germline V CDR1 and CDR2: SGDLS, YYNGEE. Trimming left V 0 bases short and J 14 bases short, with 18 bases between. This chain's CDR3 is CASSVAVGAAQALHF. The CDR3 nucleotides are TGTGCCAGCAGCGTAGCGGTAGGGGCCGCGCAGGCCCTCCACTTT.

The genes are TRBV6-6 and TRBJ2-7; D may be TRBD1 or TRBD2 (5 bases each). Germline lookup yields CDR1 MNHNY and CDR2 SVGAGI (reference sequence). V lost 2 bases, J lost 6 bases, and 11 bases lay in between. This CDR3 region has 13 residues. CDR3 nucleotide sequence: TGTGCCAGCAGTTACAGAATTGGGGGCGAGCAGTACTTC. Protein sequence: CASSYRIGGEQYF.

In the case of this clone: At one boundary the junction diverges from the germline segment, which might be a read error. The V and J genes are TRBV6-1 and TRBJ1-2; 9 bases match TRBD1. This CDR3 has 12 amino acids. CDR1 and CDR2 (germline): MNHNS, SASEGT. The CDR3 bases are TGTGCCAGCAGCCCAAGACAGGGGGTGGTGCCCTTC. Translating it yields CASSPRQGVVPF.